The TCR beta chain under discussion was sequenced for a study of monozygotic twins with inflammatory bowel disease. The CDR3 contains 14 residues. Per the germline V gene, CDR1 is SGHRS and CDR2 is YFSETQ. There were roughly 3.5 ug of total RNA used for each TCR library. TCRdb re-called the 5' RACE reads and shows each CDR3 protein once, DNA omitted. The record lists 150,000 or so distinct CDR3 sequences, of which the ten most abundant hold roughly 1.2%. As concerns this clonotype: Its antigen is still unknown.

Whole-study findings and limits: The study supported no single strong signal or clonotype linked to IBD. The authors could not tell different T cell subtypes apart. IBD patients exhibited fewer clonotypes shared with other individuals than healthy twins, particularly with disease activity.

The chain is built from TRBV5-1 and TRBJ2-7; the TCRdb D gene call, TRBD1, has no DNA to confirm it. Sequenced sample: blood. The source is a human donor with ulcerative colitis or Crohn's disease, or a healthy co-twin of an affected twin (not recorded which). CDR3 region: CASSLGQGAYEQYF.